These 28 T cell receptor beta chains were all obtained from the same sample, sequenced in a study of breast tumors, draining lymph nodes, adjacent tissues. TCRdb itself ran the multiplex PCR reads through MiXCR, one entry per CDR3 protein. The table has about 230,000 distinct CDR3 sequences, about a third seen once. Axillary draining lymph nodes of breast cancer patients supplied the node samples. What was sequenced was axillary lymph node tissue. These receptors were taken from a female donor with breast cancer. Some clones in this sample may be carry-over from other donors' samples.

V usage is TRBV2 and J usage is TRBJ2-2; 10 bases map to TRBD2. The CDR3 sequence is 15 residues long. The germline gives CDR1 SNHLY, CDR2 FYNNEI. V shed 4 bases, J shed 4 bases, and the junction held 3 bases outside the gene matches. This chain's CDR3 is CASSAGTSATGELFF. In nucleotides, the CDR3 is TGTGCCAGCAGTGCCGGGACTAGCGCCACCGGGGAGCTGTTTTTT.

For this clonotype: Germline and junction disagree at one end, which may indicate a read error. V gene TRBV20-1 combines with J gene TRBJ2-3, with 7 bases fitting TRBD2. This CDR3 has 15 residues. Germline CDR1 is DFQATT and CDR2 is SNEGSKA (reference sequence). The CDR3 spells CRASSGRGHTDTQYF. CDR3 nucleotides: TGCAGAGCTAGTAGTGGGAGGGGTCACACAGATACGCAGTATTTT.

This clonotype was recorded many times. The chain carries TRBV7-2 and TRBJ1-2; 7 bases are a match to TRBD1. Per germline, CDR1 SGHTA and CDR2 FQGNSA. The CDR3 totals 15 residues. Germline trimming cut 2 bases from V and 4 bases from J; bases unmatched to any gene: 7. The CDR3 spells CASSLRGRGPYGYTF. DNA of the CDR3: TGTGCCAGCAGCTTAAGGGGTAGGGGGCCCTATGGCTACACCTTC.

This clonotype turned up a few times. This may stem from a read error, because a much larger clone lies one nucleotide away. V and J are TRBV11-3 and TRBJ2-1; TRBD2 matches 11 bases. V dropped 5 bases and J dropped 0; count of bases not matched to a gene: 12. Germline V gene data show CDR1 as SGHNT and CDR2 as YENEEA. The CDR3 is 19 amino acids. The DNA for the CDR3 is TGTGCCAGCAGCGTGGGACTAGCGGCAGGGTGGAGCTCCTACAATGAGCAGTTCTTC. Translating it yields CASSVGLAAGWSSYNEQFF.

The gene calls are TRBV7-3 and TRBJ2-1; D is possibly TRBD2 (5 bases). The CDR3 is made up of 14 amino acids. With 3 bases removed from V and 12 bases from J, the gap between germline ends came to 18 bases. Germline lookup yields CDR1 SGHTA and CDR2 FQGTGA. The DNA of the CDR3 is TGTGCCAGCAGCTTTGGAGGCGGCACAGATACGCAGTTCTTC. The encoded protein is CASSFGGGTDTQFF.

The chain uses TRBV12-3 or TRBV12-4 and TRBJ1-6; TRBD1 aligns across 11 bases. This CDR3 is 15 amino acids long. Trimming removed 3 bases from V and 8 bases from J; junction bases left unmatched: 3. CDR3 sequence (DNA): TGTGCCAGCAGTTTGGGACAGGGGGAGGATTCACCCCTCCACTTT. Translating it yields CASSLGQGEDSPLHF.

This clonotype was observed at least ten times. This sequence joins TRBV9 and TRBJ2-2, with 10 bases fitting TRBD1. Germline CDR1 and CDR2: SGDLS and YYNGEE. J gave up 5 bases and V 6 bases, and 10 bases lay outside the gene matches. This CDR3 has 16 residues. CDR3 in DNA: TGTGCCAGCACAGGGAGACAGGGGGCGGGGACCGGGGAGCTGTTTTTT. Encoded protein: CASTGRQGAGTGELFF.

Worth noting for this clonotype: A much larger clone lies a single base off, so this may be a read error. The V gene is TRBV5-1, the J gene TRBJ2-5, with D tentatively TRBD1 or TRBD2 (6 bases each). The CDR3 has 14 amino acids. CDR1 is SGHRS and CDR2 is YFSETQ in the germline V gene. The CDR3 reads CASSPDAGQDTQYF. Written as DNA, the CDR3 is TGCGCCAGCAGCCCGGATGCGGGACAAGACACCCAGTACTTC.

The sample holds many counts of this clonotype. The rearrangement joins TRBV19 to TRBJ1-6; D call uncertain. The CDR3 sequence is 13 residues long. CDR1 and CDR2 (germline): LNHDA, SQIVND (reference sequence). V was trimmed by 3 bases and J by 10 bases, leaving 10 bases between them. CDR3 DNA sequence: TGTGCCAGTAGTATGTCGGACCGATCACCCCTCCACTTT. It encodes CASSMSDRSPLHF.

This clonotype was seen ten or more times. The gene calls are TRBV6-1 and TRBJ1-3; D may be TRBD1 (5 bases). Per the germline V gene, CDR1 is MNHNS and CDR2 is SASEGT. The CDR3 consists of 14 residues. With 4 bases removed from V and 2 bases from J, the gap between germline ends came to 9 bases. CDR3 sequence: CASSVVGAGNTIYF. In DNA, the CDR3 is TGTGCCAGCAGTGTCGTGGGGGCTGGAAACACCATATATTTT.

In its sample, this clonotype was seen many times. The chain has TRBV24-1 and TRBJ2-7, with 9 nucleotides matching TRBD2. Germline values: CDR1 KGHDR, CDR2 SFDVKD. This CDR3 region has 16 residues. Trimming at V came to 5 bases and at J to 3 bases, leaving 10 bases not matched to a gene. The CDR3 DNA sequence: TGTGCCACCAGTGTTTGTCGGACTAGCGACTACTACGAGCAGTACTTC. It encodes CATSVCRTSDYYEQYF.

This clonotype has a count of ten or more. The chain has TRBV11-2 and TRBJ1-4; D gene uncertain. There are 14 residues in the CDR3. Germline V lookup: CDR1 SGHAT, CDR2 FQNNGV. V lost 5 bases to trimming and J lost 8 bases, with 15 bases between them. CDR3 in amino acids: CASSDGRVDEKLFF. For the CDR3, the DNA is TGTGCCAGCAGCGACGGACGGGTGGACGAAAAACTGTTTTTT.

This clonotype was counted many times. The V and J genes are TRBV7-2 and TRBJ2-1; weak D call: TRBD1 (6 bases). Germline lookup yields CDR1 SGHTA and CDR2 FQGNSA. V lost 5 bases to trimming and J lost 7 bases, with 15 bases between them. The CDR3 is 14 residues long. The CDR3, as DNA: TGTGCCAGCAGCCTAAGAGCCGGGACAAATGAGCAGTTCTTC. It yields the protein CASSLRAGTNEQFF.

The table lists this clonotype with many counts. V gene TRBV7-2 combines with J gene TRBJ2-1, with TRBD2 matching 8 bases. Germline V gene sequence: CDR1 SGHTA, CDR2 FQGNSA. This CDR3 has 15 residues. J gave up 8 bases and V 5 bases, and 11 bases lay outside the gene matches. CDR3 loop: CASSRYRTSFDEQFF. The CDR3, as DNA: TGTGCCAGCAGCCGCTACAGGACTAGCTTCGATGAGCAGTTCTTC.

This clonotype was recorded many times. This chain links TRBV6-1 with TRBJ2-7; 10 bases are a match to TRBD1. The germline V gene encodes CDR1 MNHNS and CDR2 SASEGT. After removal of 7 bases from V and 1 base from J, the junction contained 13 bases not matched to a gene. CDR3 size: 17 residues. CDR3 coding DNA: TGTGCCAGCACCCAAACGGCGGGGACAGGGGCATCCTACGAGCAGTACTTC. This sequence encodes CASTQTAGTGASYEQYF.

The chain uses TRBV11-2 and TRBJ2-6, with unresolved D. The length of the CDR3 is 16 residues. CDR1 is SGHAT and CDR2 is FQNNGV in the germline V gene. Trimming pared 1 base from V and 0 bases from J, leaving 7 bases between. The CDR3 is CASSLVSASGANVLTF. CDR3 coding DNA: TGTGCCAGCAGCTTAGTTTCGGCCTCTGGGGCCAACGTCCTGACTTTC.

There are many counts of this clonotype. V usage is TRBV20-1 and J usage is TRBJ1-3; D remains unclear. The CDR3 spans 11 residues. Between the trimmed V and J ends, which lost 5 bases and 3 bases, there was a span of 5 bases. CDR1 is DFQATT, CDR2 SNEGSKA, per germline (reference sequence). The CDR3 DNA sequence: TGCAGTGCTGTGATTGGAAACACCATATATTTT. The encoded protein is CSAVIGNTIYF.

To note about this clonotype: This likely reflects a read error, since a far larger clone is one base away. This CDR3 reads CASSYGCEQYF. The CDR3 DNA reads as TGTGCCAGCAGTTATGGCTGCGAGCAGTACTTC. The chain couples TRBV6-2 or TRBV6-3 to TRBJ2-7; D is uncertain. CDR1 MNHEY and CDR2 SVGEGT come from the germline V gene. The CDR3 contains 11 residues. Trimming stripped 3 bases from V and 6 bases from J, with 6 bases between.

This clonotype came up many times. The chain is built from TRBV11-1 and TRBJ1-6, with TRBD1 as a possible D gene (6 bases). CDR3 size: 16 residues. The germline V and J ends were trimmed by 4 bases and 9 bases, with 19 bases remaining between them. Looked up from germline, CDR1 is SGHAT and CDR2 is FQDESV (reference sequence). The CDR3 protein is CASSSAIQGSASPLHF. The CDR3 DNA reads TGTGCCAGCAGCTCCGCTATACAGGGATCCGCTTCACCCCTCCACTTT.

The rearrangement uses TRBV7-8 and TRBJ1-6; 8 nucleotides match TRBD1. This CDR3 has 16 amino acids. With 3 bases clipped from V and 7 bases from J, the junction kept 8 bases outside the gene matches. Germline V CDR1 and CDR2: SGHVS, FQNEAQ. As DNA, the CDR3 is TGTGCCAGCAGCTTCCGGACAGGGATGGGAAATTCACCCCTCCACTTT. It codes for CASSFRTGMGNSPLHF.

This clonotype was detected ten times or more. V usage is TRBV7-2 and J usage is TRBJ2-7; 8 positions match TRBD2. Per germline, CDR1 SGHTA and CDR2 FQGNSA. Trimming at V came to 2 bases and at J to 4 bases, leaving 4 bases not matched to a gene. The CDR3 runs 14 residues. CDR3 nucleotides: TGTGCCAGCAGCTTAACTAGCGGCCAATACGAGCAGTACTTC. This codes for CASSLTSGQYEQYF.

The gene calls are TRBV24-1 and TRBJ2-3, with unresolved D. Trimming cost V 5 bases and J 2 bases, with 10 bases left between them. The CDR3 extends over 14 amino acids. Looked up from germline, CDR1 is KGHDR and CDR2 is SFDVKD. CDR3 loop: CATSGARDTDTQYF. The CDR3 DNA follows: TGTGCCACCAGTGGGGCTAGGGACACAGATACGCAGTATTTT.

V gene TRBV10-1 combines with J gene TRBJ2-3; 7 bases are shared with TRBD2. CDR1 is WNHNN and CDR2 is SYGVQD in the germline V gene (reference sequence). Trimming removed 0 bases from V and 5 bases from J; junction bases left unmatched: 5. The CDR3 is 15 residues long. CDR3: CASSESGSSGDTQYF. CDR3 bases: TGCGCCAGCAGTGAGTCGGGATCTAGCGGAGATACGCAGTATTTT.

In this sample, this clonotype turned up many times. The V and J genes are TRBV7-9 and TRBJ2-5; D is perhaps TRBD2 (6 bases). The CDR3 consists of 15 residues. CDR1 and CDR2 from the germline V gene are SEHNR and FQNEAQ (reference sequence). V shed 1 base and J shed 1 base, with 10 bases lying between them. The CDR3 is CASSLGRRGQETQYF. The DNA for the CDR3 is TGTGCCAGCAGCTTAGGCAGGAGGGGCCAAGAGACCCAGTACTTC.

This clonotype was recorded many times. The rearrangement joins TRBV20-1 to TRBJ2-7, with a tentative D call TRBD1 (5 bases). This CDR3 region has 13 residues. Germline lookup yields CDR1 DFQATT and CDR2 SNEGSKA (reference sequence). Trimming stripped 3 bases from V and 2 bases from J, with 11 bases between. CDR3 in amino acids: CSARSDTTYEQYF. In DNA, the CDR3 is TGCAGTGCTAGGTCGGACACGACCTACGAGCAGTACTTC.

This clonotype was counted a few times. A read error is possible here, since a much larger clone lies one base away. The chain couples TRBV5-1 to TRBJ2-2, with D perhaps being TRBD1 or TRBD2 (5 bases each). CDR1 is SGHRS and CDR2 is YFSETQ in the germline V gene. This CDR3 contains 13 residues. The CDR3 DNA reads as TGCGCCAGCAGCTTAGGCCCTATCGGGGACCTGTTTTTT. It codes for CASSLGPIGDLFF.

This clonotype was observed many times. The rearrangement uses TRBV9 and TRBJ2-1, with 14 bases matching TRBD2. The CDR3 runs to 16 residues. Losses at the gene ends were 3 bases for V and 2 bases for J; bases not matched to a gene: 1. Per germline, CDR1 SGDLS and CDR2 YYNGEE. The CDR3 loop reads CASSGLAGGAYNEQFF. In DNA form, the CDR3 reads TGTGCCAGCAGCGGACTAGCGGGAGGGGCCTACAATGAGCAGTTCTTC.

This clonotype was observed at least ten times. CDR3 sequence: CASSQTPSNQPQHF. In DNA form, the CDR3 reads TGCGCCAGCAGCCAGACACCTAGCAATCAGCCCCAGCATTTT. The chain has TRBV4-1 and TRBJ1-5, with D unclear. This CDR3 is built from 14 residues. CDR1 and CDR2 from the germline V gene are MGHRA and YSYEKL. With 3 bases removed from V and 0 bases from J, the gap between germline ends came to 6 bases.